This T cell receptor (beta chain) is from a study of OX40 agonist ivuxolimab in advanced cancers. Whole-study findings and limits: Fewer expanded clones were found on average in CD4+ than in CD8+ T cells. Dose levels from 0.1 to 3.0 mg/kg saw CD4+ and CD8+ blood T cells expand clonally by week 6.

This clone has just a few counts. Its antigen is not known. TCRdb keeps only in-frame clones here, not all; method: immunoSEQ multiplex PCR. Of roughly 80,000 clones detected, roughly 84% appear once; the ten largest clones hold over 0.25%. The CDR3 consists of 15 residues. Germline V gives CDR1 SGHAT, CDR2 FQNNGV. V dropped 0 bases and J dropped 14 bases, with 22 bases sitting between them. Sequences were derived from CD4+ or CD8+ T cells sorted from blood, sampled in a trial of the OX40 agonist ivuxolimab. The genes are TRBV11-2 and TRBJ1-2; possible D gene TRBD1, 5 bases. This TCR was recovered from an adult with an advanced solid tumor such as melanoma, head and neck, liver or kidney cancer. For the CDR3, the DNA is TGTGCCAGCAGCTTAGATCCCGGGGCTGGGACCGGTCAGACCTTC. Translating it yields CASSLDPGAGTGQTF.